This T cell receptor beta chain is drawn from a study of ipilimumab plus nivolumab after autologous stem cell transplantation. Study as a whole: A median of 8 nivolumab and roughly 5 ipilimumab doses were given. The myeloma cohort included high-risk transplant-naive patients and patients relapsing within 3 years of a first autologous transplant.

The ends were cut back, 6 bases at V and 4 bases at J, with 15 bases in the middle. Germline CDR1 MNHEY, CDR2 SVGAGI. The CDR3 is made up of 15 amino acids. Assay used: immunoSEQ multiplex PCR; TCRdb lists only in-frame clones, some missing. The table lists 40,000 to 45,000 clones, 80% to 95% of them singletons. This TCR was sampled from a male donor with multiple myeloma. The rearrangement links TRBV6-5 to TRBJ1-4, with a possible D match to TRBD1 (6 bases). The sample was PBMCs, taken in a trial of ipilimumab plus nivolumab as post-transplant consolidation. The CDR3 DNA sequence: TGTGCCAGCAGCCCCGACTGGGGGCTTAATGAAAAACTGTTTTTT. Translation: CASSPDWGLNEKLFF.